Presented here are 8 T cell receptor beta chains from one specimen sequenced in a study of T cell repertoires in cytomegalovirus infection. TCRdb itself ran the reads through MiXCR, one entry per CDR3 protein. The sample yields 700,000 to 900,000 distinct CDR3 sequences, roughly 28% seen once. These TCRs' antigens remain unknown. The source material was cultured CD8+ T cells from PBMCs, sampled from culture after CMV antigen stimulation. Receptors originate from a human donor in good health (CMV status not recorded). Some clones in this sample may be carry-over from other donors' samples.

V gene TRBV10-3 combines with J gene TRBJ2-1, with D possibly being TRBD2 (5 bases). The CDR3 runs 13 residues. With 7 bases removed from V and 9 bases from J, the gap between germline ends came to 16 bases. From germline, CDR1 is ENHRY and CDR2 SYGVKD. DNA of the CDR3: TGTGCCATCACCGAGGGTATGGATGGTGAGCAGTTCTTC. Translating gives CAITEGMDGEQFF.

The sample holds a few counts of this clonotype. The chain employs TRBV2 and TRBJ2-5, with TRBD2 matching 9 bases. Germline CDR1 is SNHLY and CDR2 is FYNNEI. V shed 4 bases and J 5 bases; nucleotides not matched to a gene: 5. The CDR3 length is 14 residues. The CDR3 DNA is TGTGCCAGCAGTGGACCCGGGACTAGCGAGACCCAGTACTTC. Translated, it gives CASSGPGTSETQYF. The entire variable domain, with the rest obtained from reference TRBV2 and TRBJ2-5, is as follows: EPEVTQTPSHQVTQMGQEVILRCVPISNHLYFYWYRQILGQKVEFLVSFYNNEISEKSEIFDDQFSVERPDGSNFTLKIRSTKLEDSAMYFCASSGPGTSETQYFGPGTRLLVL.

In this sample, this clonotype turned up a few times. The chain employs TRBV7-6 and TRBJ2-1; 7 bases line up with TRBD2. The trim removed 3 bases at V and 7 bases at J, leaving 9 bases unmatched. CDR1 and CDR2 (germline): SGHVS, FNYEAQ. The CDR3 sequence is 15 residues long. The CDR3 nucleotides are TGTGCCAGCAGCTTGGGCGGGGGAGCGCGAAATGAGCAGTTCTTC. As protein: CASSLGGGARNEQFF.

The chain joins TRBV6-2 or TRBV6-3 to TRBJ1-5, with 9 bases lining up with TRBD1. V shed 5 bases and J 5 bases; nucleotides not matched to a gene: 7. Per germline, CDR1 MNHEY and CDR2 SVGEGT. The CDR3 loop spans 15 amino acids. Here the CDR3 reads CASSIRDRVYQPQHF. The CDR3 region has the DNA TGTGCCAGCAGTATCCGGGACAGGGTTTATCAGCCCCAGCATTTT.

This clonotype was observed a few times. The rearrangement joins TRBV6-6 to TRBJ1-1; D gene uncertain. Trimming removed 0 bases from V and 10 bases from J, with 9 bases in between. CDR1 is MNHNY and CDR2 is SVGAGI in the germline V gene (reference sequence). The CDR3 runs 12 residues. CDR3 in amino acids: CASSYSPGLAFF. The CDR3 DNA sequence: TGTGCCAGCAGTTACTCGCCAGGATTAGCTTTCTTT.

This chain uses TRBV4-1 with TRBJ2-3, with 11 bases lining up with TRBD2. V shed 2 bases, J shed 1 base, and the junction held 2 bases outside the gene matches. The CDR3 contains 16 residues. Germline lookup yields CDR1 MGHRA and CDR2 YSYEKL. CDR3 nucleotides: TGCGCCAGCAGCCAACGGACTAGCGGGCGCACAGATACGCAGTATTTT. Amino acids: CASSQRTSGRTDTQYF.

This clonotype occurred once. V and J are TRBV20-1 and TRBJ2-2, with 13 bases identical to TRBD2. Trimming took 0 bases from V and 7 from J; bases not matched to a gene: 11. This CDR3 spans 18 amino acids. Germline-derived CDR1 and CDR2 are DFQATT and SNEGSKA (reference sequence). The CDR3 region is CSARDRGLAGPSDGELFF. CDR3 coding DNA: TGCAGTGCTAGAGATCGGGGACTAGCGGGGCCTTCCGACGGGGAGCTGTTTTTT.

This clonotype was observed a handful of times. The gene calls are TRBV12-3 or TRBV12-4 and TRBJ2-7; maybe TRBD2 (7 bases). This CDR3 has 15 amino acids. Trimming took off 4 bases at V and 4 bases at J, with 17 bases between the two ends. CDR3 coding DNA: TGTGCCAGCAGTTGGGGGGGGCCCGGGGTTTACGAGCAGTACTTC. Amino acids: CASSWGGPGVYEQYF.